A single sample is the source of the 15 T cell receptor beta chains below, sequenced in a study of CD8 T cells in ankylosing spondylitis. TCRdb reprocessed the 5' RACE reads with MiXCR, giving one entry per CDR3 protein. The table lists roughly 17,000 distinct CDR3 sequences, roughly 8.2% of them singletons. Sequenced material: blood. These receptor sequences come from a male donor with ankylosing spondylitis or in good health (not recorded which).

This clonotype was counted many times. The chain employs TRBV5-1 and TRBJ2-3; D remains unclear. Trimming left V 1 base short and J 0 bases short, with 6 bases between. The CDR3 length is 14 residues. The germline gives CDR1 SGHRS, CDR2 YFSETQ. The CDR3 sequence is CASSLNPSTDTQYF. Written as DNA, the CDR3 is TGCGCCAGCAGCTTGAATCCTAGCACAGATACGCAGTATTTT.

At least ten counts were recorded for this clonotype. In nucleotides, the CDR3 is TGTGCCAGCAGCTTAAGTCGGGACGGCAATTCACCCCTCCACTTT. Translating gives CASSLSRDGNSPLHF. This chain joins TRBV7-9 and TRBJ1-6; D possibly corresponds to TRBD1 (5 bases). Germline CDR1 and CDR2: SEHNR and FQNEAQ (reference sequence). Trimming left V 2 bases short and J 7 bases short, with 12 bases between. This CDR3 region has 15 residues.

This clonotype came up many times. V usage is TRBV6-5 and J usage is TRBJ1-1; tentative D call: TRBD1 (5 bases). Trimming shortened V by 0 bases and J by 2 bases, and 7 bases separated the two germline ends. The CDR3 is made up of 14 amino acids. Germline CDR1 and CDR2: MNHEY and SVGAGI. The CDR3 DNA reads as TGTGCCAGCAGTTACTCTGGGGGAAACACTGAAGCTTTCTTT. Amino acid sequence: CASSYSGGNTEAFF.

This clonotype was seen a handful of times. This chain uses TRBV30 with TRBJ1-5, with D possibly TRBD1 on 5 matching bases. This CDR3 spans 16 amino acids. From germline, CDR1 is GTSNPN and CDR2 SVGIG (reference sequence). Trimming shortened V by 1 base and J by 9 bases, and 22 bases separated the two germline ends. CDR3 in amino acids: CAWSGGRESSNGPQHF. The CDR3 DNA reads TGTGCCTGGAGTGGAGGCAGGGAGTCATCCAATGGGCCCCAGCATTTT. The full variable domain, in which reference TRBV30 and TRBJ1-5 provide the parts outside the CDR3, is SQTIHQWPATLVQPVGSPLSLECTVEGTSNPNLYWYRQAAGRGLQLLFYSVGIGQISSEVPQNLSASRPQDRQFILSSKKLLLSDSGFYLCAWSGGRESSNGPQHFGDGTRLSIL.

This clonotype appeared a few times. The chain combines TRBV20-1 with TRBJ2-3; TRBD2 agrees at 13 bases. Germline loops: CDR1 DFQATT, CDR2 SNEGSKA (reference sequence). The V segment lost 6 bases and the J segment 2 bases; nucleotides outside the gene matches: 2. CDR3 length: 14 amino acids. CDR3 region: CSAGLAGATDTQYF. The CDR3 nucleotides are TGCAGTGCCGGACTAGCGGGGGCCACAGATACGCAGTATTTT.

This clonotype is hyperexpanded by share. The CDR3 DNA reads TGTGCCAGCAGCTCGGGACAGGGTATGAACACTGAAGCTTTCTTT. Its protein product is CASSSGQGMNTEAFF. This chain uses TRBV7-9 with TRBJ1-1; 9 nucleotides line up with TRBD1. V was pared by 4 bases and J by 0 bases, with 3 bases of the junction left unmatched. From germline, CDR1 is SEHNR and CDR2 FQNEAQ (reference sequence). The CDR3 extends over 15 amino acids.

The chain couples TRBV4-1 to TRBJ2-1; D gene ambiguous. Germline V CDR1 and CDR2: MGHRA, YSYEKL. This CDR3 spans 14 amino acids. Trimming shortened V by 4 bases and J by 10 bases, and 17 bases separated the two germline ends. The CDR3 DNA sequence: TGCGCCAGCAGCCTCCTTGATGGGGAAAGAGAGCAGTTCTTC. Translated: CASSLLDGEREQFF.

This clonotype showed up just a few times. The chain combines TRBV20-1 with TRBJ1-1; D gene ambiguous. With 6 bases removed from V and 1 base from J, the gap between germline ends came to 12 bases. This CDR3 region has 13 residues. The germline CDR1 and CDR2 sequences are DFQATT and SNEGSKA (reference sequence). The CDR3 spells CSAEDTRNTEAFF. The CDR3 region has the DNA TGCAGTGCCGAAGATACCAGGAACACTGAAGCTTTCTTT.

This clonotype came up many times. The chain couples TRBV12-3 or TRBV12-4 to TRBJ2-7, with TRBD2 matching 10 bases. The CDR3 runs 15 residues. V lost 6 bases to trimming and J lost 2 bases; unmatched junction nucleotides: 7. The CDR3 spells CASSRALAGAYEQYF. CDR3 DNA: TGTGCCAGCAGCCGAGCCCTAGCGGGGGCCTACGAGCAGTACTTC.

This clonotype occurred many times. V gene TRBV28 combines with J gene TRBJ1-5; D is perhaps TRBD1 (5 bases). V lost 6 bases, J lost 8 bases, and 11 bases lay in between. Germline-derived CDR1 and CDR2 are MDHEN and SYDVKM. The CDR3 length is 12 residues. For the CDR3, the DNA is TGTGCCAGCAGGACAGCCTTTGAGCCCCAGCATTTT. Protein: CASRTAFEPQHF.

This clonotype was seen repeatedly, ten times or more. The rearrangement uses TRBV5-1 and TRBJ2-5; 7 bases fit TRBD2. V shed 3 bases, J shed 5 bases, and the junction held 7 bases outside the gene matches. Germline V lookup: CDR1 SGHRS, CDR2 YFSETQ. There are 14 residues in the CDR3. CDR3 sequence (DNA): TGCGCCAGCAGCTCCCTGAGCGGGGCGGAGACCCAGTACTTC. This gives the protein CASSSLSGAETQYF.

This clonotype showed up many times. The chain has TRBV7-9 and TRBJ2-7, with 8 nucleotides matching TRBD2. The CDR3 sequence is 14 residues long. Looked up from germline, CDR1 is SEHNR and CDR2 is FQNEAQ (reference sequence). Trimming cost V 6 bases and J 3 bases; bases outside gene matches: 7. In nucleotides, the CDR3 is TGTGCCAGCAGGCCCGGGGGGGTAAACTACGAGCAGTACTTC. This translates into CASRPGGVNYEQYF.

This clonotype was found a few times. V gene TRBV28 combines with J gene TRBJ2-3, with TRBD2 matching 10 bases. V dropped 7 bases and J dropped 0; count of bases not matched to a gene: 10. The CDR3 is made up of 17 amino acids. Germline values: CDR1 MDHEN, CDR2 SYDVKM. CDR3 region: CASTPGLAARSTDTQYF. CDR3 coding DNA: TGTGCCAGCACCCCCGGACTAGCGGCACGTAGCACAGATACGCAGTATTTT.

The chain joins TRBV5-4 to TRBJ1-1, with D possibly TRBD1 on 5 matching bases. Germline lookup yields CDR1 SGHNT and CDR2 YYREEE (reference sequence). This CDR3 is built from 13 residues. The ends were cut back, 2 bases at V and 5 bases at J, with 10 bases in the middle. CDR3 residues: CASSLQVETEAFF. Written as DNA, the CDR3 is TGTGCCAGCAGCTTACAGGTGGAAACTGAAGCTTTCTTT.

This clonotype was detected only a few times. The chain combines TRBV25-1 with TRBJ2-7; D unclear. CDR3 size: 11 residues. The germline V and J ends were trimmed by 2 bases and 5 bases, with 4 bases remaining between them. CDR1 is MGHDK and CDR2 is SYGVNS in the germline V gene. The CDR3 region is CASSETNEQYF. CDR3 bases: TGTGCCAGCAGTGAAACGAACGAGCAGTACTTC.